The rows below give T cell receptor beta chains drawn from one sample of a study of T-cell memory formation after mild COVID-19. One entry per CDR3 protein results from TCRdb running MiXCR on the 5' RACE reads. In the table there are more than 200,000 distinct CDR3 sequences, roughly 15% of which are singletons. Sample: PBMCs or a T cell subset sorted from them (not recorded which). The receptors here all came from a man aged 18 to 29 who had mild COVID-19 (a few samples of this study predate the infection). Cell type and time point are not known. Each CDR3 is given with its conserved first and last residue. A D gene is named only where the DNA matches it firmly. Some rows mark clone size as missing; the rest say once, few, many or name a class of expanded clone.

J gene: TRBJ1-5
clone size: -
V gene: TRBV12-5
D gene: -
CDR3 DNA: TGTGCTAGTGGTTTGGTAAGGGGTATGTCACCCAATCAGCCCCAGCATTTT
CDR3 protein: CASGLVRGMSPNQPQHF

J gene: TRBJ2-2
clone size: -
V gene: TRBV6-2/TRBV6-3
D gene: -
CDR3 DNA: TGTGCCAGCAGTTATGTTCGGAGGACCGGGGAGCTGTTTTTT
CDR3 protein: CASSYVRRTGELFF

J gene: TRBJ2-7
clone size: few
V gene: TRBV27
D gene: -
CDR3 DNA: TGTGCCAGCAGTAACCGCGGGGCGGCCCGAACCTACGAGCAGTACTTC
CDR3 protein: CASSNRGAARTYEQYF

J gene: TRBJ1-2
clone size: few
V gene: TRBV6-1
D gene: -
CDR3 DNA: TGTGCCAGCAGATTACAGCTTAACTATGGCTACACCTTC
CDR3 protein: CASRLQLNYGYTF

J gene: TRBJ1-6
clone size: -
V gene: TRBV9
D gene: -
CDR3 DNA: TGTGCCAGCAGCGCCAGCGGGGGACCCCTCCACTTT
CDR3 protein: CASSASGGPLHF

J gene: TRBJ2-3
clone size: few
V gene: TRBV29-1
D gene: -
CDR3 DNA: TGCAGCGTTGAGCAGGGCACAGATACGCAGTATTTT
CDR3 protein: CSVEQGTDTQYF

J gene: TRBJ2-3
clone size: -
V gene: TRBV14
D gene: -
CDR3 DNA: TGTGCCAGCAGCCAAGAAGGGGGGCCGACCACAGATACGCAGTATTTT
CDR3 protein: CASSQEGGPTTDTQYF

J gene: TRBJ1-1
clone size: -
V gene: TRBV5-1
D gene: -
CDR3 DNA: TGCGCCAGCAGCTTGGACTACACTGAAGCTTTCTTT
CDR3 protein: CASSLDYTEAFF

J gene: TRBJ1-4
clone size: many
V gene: TRBV12-3/TRBV12-4
D gene: TRBD1
CDR3 DNA: TGTGCCAGCAGTTTAAGCTCAGGGGGAGGGAATGAAAAACTGTTTTTT
CDR3 protein: CASSLSSGGGNEKLFF

J gene: TRBJ2-3
clone size: -
V gene: TRBV29-1
D gene: -
CDR3 DNA: TGCAGCGTTGACAGCACAGATACGCAGTATTTT
CDR3 protein: CSVDSTDTQYF

J gene: TRBJ2-5
clone size: many
V gene: TRBV7-8
D gene: -
CDR3 DNA: TGTGCCAGCAGCCTAGGACAGAGGCGTGAGACCCAGTACTTC
CDR3 protein: CASSLGQRRETQYF

J gene: TRBJ2-2
clone size: -
V gene: TRBV9
D gene: TRBD1
CDR3 DNA: TGTGCCAGCGGTATCCCGTGGGGACAGGGGGCGAACACCGGGGAGCTGTTTTTT
CDR3 protein: CASGIPWGQGANTGELFF

J gene: TRBJ2-1
clone size: -
V gene: TRBV12-3/TRBV12-4
D gene: -
CDR3 DNA: TGTGCCAGCAGTTTTTTGGCGCTTAATGAGCAGTTCTTC
CDR3 protein: CASSFLALNEQFF

J gene: TRBJ2-3
clone size: few
V gene: TRBV3-1
D gene: TRBD2
CDR3 DNA: TGTGCCAGCAGAAAGCGGGGGGGTAGCACAGATACGCAGTATTTT
CDR3 protein: CASRKRGGSTDTQYF

J gene: TRBJ2-7
clone size: -
V gene: TRBV4-2
D gene: -
CDR3 DNA: TGTGCCAGCAGCCAAGAACGCCAGCAGTACTTC
CDR3 protein: CASSQERQQYF

J gene: TRBJ2-5
clone size: few
V gene: TRBV3-2
D gene: -
CDR3 DNA: TGTGCCAGCAGCCCCCCGGAGCCTGGGGAGACCCAGTACTTC
CDR3 protein: CASSPPEPGETQYF

J gene: TRBJ2-4
clone size: few
V gene: TRBV20-1
D gene: -
CDR3 DNA: TGCAGTGCTAGTCAGGGGCTAGCCAAAAACATTCAGTACTTC
CDR3 protein: CSASQGLAKNIQYF

J gene: TRBJ2-7
clone size: few
V gene: TRBV5-1
D gene: -
CDR3 DNA: TGCGCCAGCAGCTTGGTCCGGCAGGACGGGTCCTACGAGCAGTACTTC
CDR3 protein: CASSLVRQDGSYEQYF

J gene: TRBJ2-3
clone size: few
V gene: TRBV5-1
D gene: TRBD1
CDR3 DNA: TGCGCCAGCAGTTTGGACAGGGGCCAAGATACGCAGTATTTT
CDR3 protein: CASSLDRGQDTQYF

J gene: TRBJ2-7
clone size: many
V gene: TRBV5-1
D gene: -
CDR3 DNA: TGCGCCAGCAGCCGAGGGCCCTCCTTCAACGAGCAGTACTTC
CDR3 protein: CASSRGPSFNEQYF